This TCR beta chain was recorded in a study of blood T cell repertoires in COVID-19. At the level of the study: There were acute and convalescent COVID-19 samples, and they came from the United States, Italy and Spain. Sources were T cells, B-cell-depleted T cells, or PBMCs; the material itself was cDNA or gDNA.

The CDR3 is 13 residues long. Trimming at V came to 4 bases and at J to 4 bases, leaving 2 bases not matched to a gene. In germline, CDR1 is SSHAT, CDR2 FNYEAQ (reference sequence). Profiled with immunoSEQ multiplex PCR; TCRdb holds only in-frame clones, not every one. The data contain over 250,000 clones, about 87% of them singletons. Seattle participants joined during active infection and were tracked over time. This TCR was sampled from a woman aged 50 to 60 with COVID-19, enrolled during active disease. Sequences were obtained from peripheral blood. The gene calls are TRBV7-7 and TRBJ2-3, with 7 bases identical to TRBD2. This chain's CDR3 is CASSYRGADTQYF. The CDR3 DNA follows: TGTGCCAGCAGCTACCGGGGGGCAGATACGCAGTATTTT.